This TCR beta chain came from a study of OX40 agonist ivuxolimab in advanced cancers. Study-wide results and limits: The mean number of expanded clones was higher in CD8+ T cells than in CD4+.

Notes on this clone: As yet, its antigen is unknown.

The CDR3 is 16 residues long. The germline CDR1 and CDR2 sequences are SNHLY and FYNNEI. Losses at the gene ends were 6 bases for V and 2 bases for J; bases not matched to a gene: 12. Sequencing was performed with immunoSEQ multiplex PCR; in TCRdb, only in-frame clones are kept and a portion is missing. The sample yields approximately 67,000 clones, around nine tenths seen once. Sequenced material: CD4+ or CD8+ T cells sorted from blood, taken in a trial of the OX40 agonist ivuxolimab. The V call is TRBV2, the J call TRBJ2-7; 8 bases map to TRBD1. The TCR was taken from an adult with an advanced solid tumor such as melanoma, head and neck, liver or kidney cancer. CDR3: CASRIYPGQVTYEQYF. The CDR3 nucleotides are TGTGCCAGCAGAATTTACCCGGGACAGGTAACCTACGAGCAGTACTTC.